This passage covers 12 T cell receptor beta chains from one sample sequenced in a study of cytomegalovirus exposure and HLA in healthy donors (dated by TCRdb to 2016 to 2017). The library was made by the immunoSEQ multiplex PCR assay. The table was pulled from immuneACCESS by TCRdb, which kept in-frame rearrangements only. Such tables lose some clones; where checked, under half of the loss comes from unresolved V genes, and the rest has no known cause. This sample is represented by approximately 190,000 clones; around 84% of them were singletons. The top ten clonotypes cover about an eighth of the sample. The sample consisted of PBMCs. Source of these receptors: a woman aged 25-40 years in good health and CMV-seropositive.

The chain is built from TRBV18 and TRBJ1-4, with D tentatively TRBD1 (5 bases). The V gene lost 3 bases and the J gene lost 14 bases, with 10 bases spanning the gap. Germline assignment: CDR1 KGHSH and CDR2 LQKENI. CDR3 size: 11 residues. Written as DNA, the CDR3 is TGTGCCAGCTCACCGGGGGAGGGGCTGTTTTTT. Its translation: CASSPGEGLFF.

This chain uses TRBV2 with TRBJ2-1; TRBD2 aligns across 10 bases. V dropped 5 bases and J dropped 5; count of bases not matched to a gene: 6. The CDR3 spans 15 residues. CDR1 is SNHLY, CDR2 FYNNEI, per germline. CDR3 residues: CASSRLAGENNEQFF. Written as DNA, the CDR3 is TGTGCCAGCAGTCGCCTAGCGGGAGAAAACAATGAGCAGTTCTTC. Complete variable domain (other parts from reference TRBV2 and TRBJ2-1): EPEVTQTPSHQVTQMGQEVILRCVPISNHLYFYWYRQILGQKVEFLVSFYNNEISEKSEIFDDQFSVERPDGSNFTLKIRSTKLEDSAMYFCASSRLAGENNEQFFGPGTRLTVL.

The table lists this clone with a count of one. J is TRBJ2-7 and V is TRBV28; D is perhaps TRBD1 (6 bases). The germline V gene encodes CDR1 MDHEN and CDR2 SYDVKM. V lost 7 bases, J lost 4 bases, and 14 bases lay in between. The CDR3 sequence is 13 residues long. Here the CDR3 reads CASTASGVYEQYF. The CDR3 nucleotides read TGTGCCAGCACTGCCTCAGGGGTTTACGAGCAGTACTTC.

The CDR3 DNA reads TGTGCCAGCAGCTTAAGGGGAGGAGGTGTCGAGCAGTACTTC. It yields the protein CASSLRGGGVEQYF. The chain uses TRBV7-9 and TRBJ2-7; possible D gene TRBD2, 6 bases. This CDR3 is 14 amino acids long. Germline V gene lookup returns CDR1 SEHNR and CDR2 FQNEAQ (reference sequence). The V end was cut by 2 bases, the J end by 6 bases, with 14 bases between. The full variable domain, in which reference TRBV7-9 and TRBJ2-7 provide the parts outside the CDR3, is DTGVSQNPRHKITKRGQNVTFRCDPISEHNRLYWYRQTLGQGPEFLTYFQNEAQLEKSRLLSDRFSAERPKGSFSTLEIQRTEQGDSAMYLCASSLRGGGVEQYFGPGTRLTVT.

The V call is TRBV6-5, the J call TRBJ1-1, with 8 bases matching TRBD1. With V trimmed by 2 bases and J by 8 bases, 7 bases remained unmatched. Germline V lookup: CDR1 MNHEY, CDR2 SVGAGI. This CDR3 has 14 residues. CDR3 sequence reads: CASSYTQGAREAFF. As DNA, the CDR3 is TGTGCCAGCAGTTACACCCAGGGGGCGCGGGAAGCTTTCTTT.

V gene TRBV27 combines with J gene TRBJ2-1; TRBD1 matches 7 bases. The CDR3 has 15 amino acids. Germline V gene sequence: CDR1 MNHEY, CDR2 SMNVEV (reference sequence). J gave up 8 bases and V 6 bases, and 13 bases lay outside the gene matches. The CDR3 DNA sequence: TGTGCCAGCAGCTCCTTAGACAGGGTTGGCGATGAGCAGTTCTTC. As protein: CASSSLDRVGDEQFF.

This clone was detected once. V is TRBV18 and J is TRBJ1-1; no firm D call. V lost 2 bases, J lost 0 bases, and 10 bases lay in between. CDR1 KGHSH and CDR2 LQKENI come from the germline V gene. CDR3 length equals 15 residues. The CDR3 sequence is CASSPAGSMNTEAFF. The CDR3 nucleotides read TGTGCCAGCTCACCAGCCGGGAGCATGAACACTGAAGCTTTCTTT.

V usage is TRBV19 and J usage is TRBJ1-5, with D tentatively TRBD1 (5 bases). Germline CDR1 reads LNHDA; CDR2 reads SQIVND (reference sequence). V dropped 4 bases and J dropped 5 bases, with 9 bases sitting between them. The CDR3 totals 13 residues. CDR3 in DNA: TGTGCCAGTAGTACCCAAGGGGATCAGCCCCAGCATTTT. Its translation is CASSTQGDQPQHF.

The chain combines TRBV29-1 with TRBJ1-1; TRBD1 matches at 8 bases. CDR1 and CDR2 from the germline V gene are SQVTM and ANQGSEA. The CDR3 is 13 residues long. Trimming took 7 bases from V and 8 from J; bases not matched to a gene: 12. The CDR3 DNA follows: TGCAGCGGGGCACAGGGGGTCTGGGCGGAAGCTTTCTTT. Amino acid sequence: CSGAQGVWAEAFF.

The CDR3 DNA is TGTGCCAGCAGGGACAGCTTCACGCAAGAGACCCAGTACTTC. This sequence encodes CASRDSFTQETQYF. The chain employs TRBV6-5 and TRBJ2-5; a possible D gene is TRBD1 (6 bases). Germline V gives CDR1 MNHEY, CDR2 SVGAGI. The CDR3 runs to 14 residues. Trimming shortened V by 6 bases and J by 2 bases, and 13 bases separated the two germline ends.

V usage is TRBV18 and J usage is TRBJ2-3; TRBD2 is a possible D gene (5 bases). V was pared by 0 bases and J by 1 base, with 11 bases between. The germline gives CDR1 KGHSH, CDR2 LQKENI. The CDR3 sequence is 16 residues long. As DNA, the CDR3 is TGTGCCAGCTCACCACCCACTAGTTCGGGCACAGATACGCAGTATTTT. It encodes CASSPPTSSGTDTQYF.

This rearrangement joins TRBV30 to TRBJ2-7; D unclear. V lost 4 bases and J lost 1, with 5 bases in between. The CDR3 covers 11 residues. In germline, CDR1 is GTSNPN, CDR2 SVGIG (reference sequence). CDR3 nucleotide sequence: TGTGCCTGGACCCGTTCCTACGAGCAGTACTTC. The encoded protein is CAWTRSYEQYF.